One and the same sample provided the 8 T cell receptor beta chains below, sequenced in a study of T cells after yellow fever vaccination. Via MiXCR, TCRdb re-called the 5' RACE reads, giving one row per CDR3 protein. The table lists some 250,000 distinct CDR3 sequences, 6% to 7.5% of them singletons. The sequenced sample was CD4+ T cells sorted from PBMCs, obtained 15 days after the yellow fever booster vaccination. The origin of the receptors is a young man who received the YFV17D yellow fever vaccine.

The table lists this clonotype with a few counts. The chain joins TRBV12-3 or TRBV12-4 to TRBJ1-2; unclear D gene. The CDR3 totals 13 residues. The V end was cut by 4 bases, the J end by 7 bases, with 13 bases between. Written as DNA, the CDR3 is TGTGCCAGCAGTTCGGCCATTCGAGGTGGCTACACCTTC. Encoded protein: CASSSAIRGGYTF.

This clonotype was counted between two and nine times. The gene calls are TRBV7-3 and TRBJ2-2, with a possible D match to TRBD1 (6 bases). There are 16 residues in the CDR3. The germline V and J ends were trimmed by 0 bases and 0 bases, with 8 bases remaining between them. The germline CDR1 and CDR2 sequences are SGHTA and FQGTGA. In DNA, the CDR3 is TGTGCCAGCAGCTTAACGGGGGCCCCGAACACCGGGGAGCTGTTTTTT. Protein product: CASSLTGAPNTGELFF.

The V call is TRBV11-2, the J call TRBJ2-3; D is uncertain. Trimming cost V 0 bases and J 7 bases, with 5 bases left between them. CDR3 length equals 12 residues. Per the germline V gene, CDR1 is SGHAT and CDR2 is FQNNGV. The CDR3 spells CASSLDGYTQYF. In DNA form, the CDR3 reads TGTGCCAGCAGCTTAGATGGGTATACGCAGTATTTT.

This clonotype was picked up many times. The CDR3 DNA reads TGTGCCAGCTCACCTTCAGGCGAGCAGTACTTC. It translates to CASSPSGEQYF. This chain joins TRBV18 and TRBJ2-7, with D hard to call. Trimming stripped 3 bases from V and 6 bases from J, with 6 bases between. Germline CDR1 KGHSH, CDR2 LQKENI. The CDR3 has 11 residues.

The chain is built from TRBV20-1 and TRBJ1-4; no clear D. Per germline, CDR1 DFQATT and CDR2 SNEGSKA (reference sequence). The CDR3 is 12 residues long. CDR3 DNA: TGCGTGTGTCGGAACCAGAATGAAAAACTGTTTTTT. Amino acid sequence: CVCRNQNEKLFF.

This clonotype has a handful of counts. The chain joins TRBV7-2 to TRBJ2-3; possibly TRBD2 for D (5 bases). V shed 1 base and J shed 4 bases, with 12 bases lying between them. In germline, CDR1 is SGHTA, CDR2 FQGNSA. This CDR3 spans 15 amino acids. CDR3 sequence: CASSLVLGASDTQYF. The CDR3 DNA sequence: TGTGCCAGCAGCTTAGTTTTGGGAGCCTCAGATACGCAGTATTTT. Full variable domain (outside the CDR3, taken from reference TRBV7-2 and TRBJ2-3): GAGVSQSPSNKVTEKGKDVELRCDPISGHTALYWYRQSLGQGLEFLIYFQGNSAPDKSGLPSDRFSAERTGGSVSTLTIQRTQQEDSAVYLCASSLVLGASDTQYFGPGTRLTVL.

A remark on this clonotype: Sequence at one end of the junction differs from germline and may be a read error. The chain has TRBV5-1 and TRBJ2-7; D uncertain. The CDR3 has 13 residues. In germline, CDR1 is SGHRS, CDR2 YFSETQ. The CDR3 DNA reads TGCGCCAGCAGCTTGGCCCTCGGCTACGAGCACTACTTC. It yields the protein CASSLALGYEHYF.

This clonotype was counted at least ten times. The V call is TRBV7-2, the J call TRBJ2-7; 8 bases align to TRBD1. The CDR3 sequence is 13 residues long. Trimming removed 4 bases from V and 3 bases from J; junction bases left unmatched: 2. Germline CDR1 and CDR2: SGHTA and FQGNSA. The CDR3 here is CASSSDRVYEQYF. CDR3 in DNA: TGTGCCAGCAGCTCGGACAGGGTCTACGAGCAGTACTTC.